This TCR beta chain appears in the sequencing data of a study of blood T cell repertoires in COVID-19 (dated by TCRdb to between 2020 and 2021). Concerning the study at large: Samples covering the acute and convalescent phases of COVID-19 were provided by collaborators in the United States, Italy and Spain. The repertoires were made available in a free public database intended to serve as a resource for research on the immune response to SARS-CoV-2. The samples were drawn from the first 160 participants of the ongoing ImmuneRACE study and from 1,254 subjects provided by 6 global collaborators. HLA class I and class II types, where available, came from metadata supplied by the sample provider rather than from assay-based typing. The prospective study material was composed of cDNA or gDNA derived from T cells, B-cell-depleted T cells, or PBMCs. The sample metadata nearly always contained a de-identified subject ID, COVID-19 status, age in years and sex. Subjects who had been exposed to COVID-19, were actively infected with it, or had recovered from it provided the deeply sampled blood TCRbeta repertoires that made up the dataset. Study-level results and caveats: How much clinical and demographic metadata was included differed by source and by participant, and the metadata was provided uncurated.

Each collaborating institution followed its own protocols to collect whole blood in K2EDTA tubes. For TCRbeta analysis, collaborators shipped samples in one of three forms: frozen whole blood, isolated PBMCs, or DNA extracted from either of those sample types. On this clone: The antigen it binds to is not known. The record has no base qualities; no much larger clone is one base away.

The immunoSEQ Assay, a bias-controlled multiplex PCR, was used to amplify TCRbeta CDR3 regions from genomic DNA. Per the source publication's procedure: The number of nucleated cells in each sample was estimated by amplification of reference gene primers within the assay. To quantify the absolute abundance of each unique TCRbeta CDR3 rearrangement, sequence reads were collapsed and filtered. For each sample, productive Simpson clonality was calculated by taking the square root of Simpson's diversity index across productive rearrangements. Drawn from immuneACCESS, this table holds only the in-frame rearrangements with V and J called that TCRdb kept. Clones are partly lost; checked studies trace under half to an unresolved V gene and leave the rest unexplained. V, J and clone size were drawn from that table, and D and trimming were deduced from the DNA. This sample lists some 46,000 clones; approximately 85% were detected once. Approximately 6.4% of the sample goes to the ten largest clones.

The sequenced sample was peripheral blood. The receptor comes from a man in his fifties or sixties with acute or convalescent COVID-19.

The DNA is TGTGCCAGCAGCCGGGGACAGCCGACAGATACGCAGTATTTT. Its translation is CASSRGQPTDTQYF. The sequence is built from TRBV7-3 and TRBJ2-3, with 7 central nucleotides matching TRBD1. The germline V gene provides CDR1 SGHTA and CDR2 FQGTGA. Its CDR3 holds 14 amino acids, cysteine through phenylalanine. Just the 42-base CDR3 DNA is kept, in frame starting at base 1. Trimming removed 5 bases from V and 3 bases from J; the gene matches leave 5 bases unexplained.